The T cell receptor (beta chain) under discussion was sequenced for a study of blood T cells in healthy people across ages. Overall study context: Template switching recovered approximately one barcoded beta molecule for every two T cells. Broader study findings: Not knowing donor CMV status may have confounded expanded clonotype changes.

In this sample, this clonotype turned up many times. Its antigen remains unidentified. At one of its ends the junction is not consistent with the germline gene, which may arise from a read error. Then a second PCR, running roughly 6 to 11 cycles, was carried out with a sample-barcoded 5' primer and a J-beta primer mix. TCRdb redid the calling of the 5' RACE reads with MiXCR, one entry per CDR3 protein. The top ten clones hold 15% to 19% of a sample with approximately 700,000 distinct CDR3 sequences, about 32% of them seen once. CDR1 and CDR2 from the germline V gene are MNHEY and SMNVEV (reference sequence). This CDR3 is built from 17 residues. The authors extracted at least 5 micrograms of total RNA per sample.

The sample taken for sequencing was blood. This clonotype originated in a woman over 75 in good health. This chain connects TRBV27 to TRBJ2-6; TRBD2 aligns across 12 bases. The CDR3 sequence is CASMGLAGSSVANVLTF. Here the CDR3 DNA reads TGTGCCAGCATGGGACTAGCGGGCTCGTCTGTGGCCAACGTCCTGACTTTC.